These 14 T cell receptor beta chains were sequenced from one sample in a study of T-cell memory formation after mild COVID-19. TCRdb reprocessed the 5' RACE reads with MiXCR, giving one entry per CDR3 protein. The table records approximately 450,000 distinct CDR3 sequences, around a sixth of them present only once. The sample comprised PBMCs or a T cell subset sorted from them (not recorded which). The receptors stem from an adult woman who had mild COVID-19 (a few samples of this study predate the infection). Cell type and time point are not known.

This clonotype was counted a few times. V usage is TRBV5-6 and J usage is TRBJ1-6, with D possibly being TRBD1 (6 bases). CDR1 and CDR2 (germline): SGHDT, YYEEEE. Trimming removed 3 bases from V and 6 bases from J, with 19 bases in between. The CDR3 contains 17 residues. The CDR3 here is CASSSTPITGINSPLHF. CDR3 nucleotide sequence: TGTGCCAGCAGCTCGACCCCCATAACAGGGATTAATTCACCCCTCCACTTT.

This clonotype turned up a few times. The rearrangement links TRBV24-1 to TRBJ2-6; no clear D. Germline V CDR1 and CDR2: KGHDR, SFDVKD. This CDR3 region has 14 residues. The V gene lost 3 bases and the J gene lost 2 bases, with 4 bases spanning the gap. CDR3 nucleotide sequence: TGTGCCACCAGTGATCGGACTGGGGCCAACGTCCTGACTTTC. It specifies CATSDRTGANVLTF.

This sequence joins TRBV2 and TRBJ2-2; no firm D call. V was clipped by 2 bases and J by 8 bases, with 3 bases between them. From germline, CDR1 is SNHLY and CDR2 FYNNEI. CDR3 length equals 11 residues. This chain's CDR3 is CASSELGELFF. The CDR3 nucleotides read TGTGCCAGCAGTGAATTGGGGGAGCTGTTTTTT.

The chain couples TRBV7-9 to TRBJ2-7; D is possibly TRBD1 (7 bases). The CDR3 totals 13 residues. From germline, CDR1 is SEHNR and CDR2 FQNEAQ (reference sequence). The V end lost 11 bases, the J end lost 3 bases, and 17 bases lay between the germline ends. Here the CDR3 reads CAALVRDSYEQYF. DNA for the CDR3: TGTGCCGCCCTCGTGCGGGACAGCTACGAGCAGTACTTC.

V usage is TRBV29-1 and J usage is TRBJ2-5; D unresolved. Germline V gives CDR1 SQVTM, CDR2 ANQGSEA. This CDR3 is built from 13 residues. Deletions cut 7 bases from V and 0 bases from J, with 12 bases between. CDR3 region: CSAEYDDQETQYF. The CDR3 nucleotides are TGCAGCGCAGAATATGACGACCAAGAGACCCAGTACTTC.

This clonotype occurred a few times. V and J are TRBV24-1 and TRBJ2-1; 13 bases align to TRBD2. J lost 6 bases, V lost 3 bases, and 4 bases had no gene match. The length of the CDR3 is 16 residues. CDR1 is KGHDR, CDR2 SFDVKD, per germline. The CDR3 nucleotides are TGTGCCACCAGTGATCCCACTAGCGGGAGGGTCAATGAGCAGTTCTTC. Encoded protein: CATSDPTSGRVNEQFF.

The CDR3 nucleotides are TGCGCCAGCAGCTTGATGGGGGTACGAGAGACCCAGTACTTC. Encoded protein: CASSLMGVRETQYF. This chain uses TRBV5-1 with TRBJ2-5, with D possibly called TRBD1 or TRBD2 (5 bases each). V was pared by 1 base and J by 4 bases, with 11 bases between. The CDR3 is 14 residues long. Germline V gene sequence: CDR1 SGHRS, CDR2 YFSETQ.

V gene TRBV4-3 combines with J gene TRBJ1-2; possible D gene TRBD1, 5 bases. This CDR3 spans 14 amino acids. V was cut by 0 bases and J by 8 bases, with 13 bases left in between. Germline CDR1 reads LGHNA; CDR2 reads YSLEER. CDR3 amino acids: CASSQDSWGIGYTF. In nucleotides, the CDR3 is TGCGCCAGCAGCCAAGATTCGTGGGGGATAGGCTACACCTTC.

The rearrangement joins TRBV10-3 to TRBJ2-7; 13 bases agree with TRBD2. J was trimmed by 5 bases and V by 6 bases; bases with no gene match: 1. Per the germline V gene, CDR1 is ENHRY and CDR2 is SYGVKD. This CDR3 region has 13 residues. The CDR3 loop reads CAIRGLAGDEQYF. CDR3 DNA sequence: TGTGCCATCAGAGGACTAGCGGGAGACGAGCAGTACTTC.

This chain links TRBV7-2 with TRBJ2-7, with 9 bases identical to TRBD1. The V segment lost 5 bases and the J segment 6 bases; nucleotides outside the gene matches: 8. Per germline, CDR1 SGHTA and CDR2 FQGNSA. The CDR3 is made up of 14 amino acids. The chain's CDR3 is CASSAGQGGVEQYF. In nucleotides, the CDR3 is TGTGCCAGCAGCGCGGGACAGGGTGGCGTCGAGCAGTACTTC.

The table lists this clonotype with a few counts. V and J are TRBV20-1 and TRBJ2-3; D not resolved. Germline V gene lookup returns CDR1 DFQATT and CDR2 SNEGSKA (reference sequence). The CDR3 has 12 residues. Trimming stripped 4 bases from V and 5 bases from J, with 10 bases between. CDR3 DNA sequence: TGCAGTGCTAACCTTCCAGGAGATACGCAGTATTTT. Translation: CSANLPGDTQYF.

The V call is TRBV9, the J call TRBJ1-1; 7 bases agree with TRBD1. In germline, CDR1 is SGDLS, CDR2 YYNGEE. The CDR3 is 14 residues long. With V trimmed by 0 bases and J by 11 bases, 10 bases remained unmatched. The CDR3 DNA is TGTGCCAGCAGCGTAGCGTTCGGGGACAGAATGGCTTTCTTT. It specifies CASSVAFGDRMAFF.

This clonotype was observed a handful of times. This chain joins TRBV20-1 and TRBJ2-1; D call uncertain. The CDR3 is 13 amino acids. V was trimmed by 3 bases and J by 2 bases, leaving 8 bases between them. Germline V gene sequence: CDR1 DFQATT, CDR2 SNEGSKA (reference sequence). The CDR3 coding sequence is TGCAGTGCTAGGAACCCCACCTACAATGAGCAGTTCTTC. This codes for CSARNPTYNEQFF.

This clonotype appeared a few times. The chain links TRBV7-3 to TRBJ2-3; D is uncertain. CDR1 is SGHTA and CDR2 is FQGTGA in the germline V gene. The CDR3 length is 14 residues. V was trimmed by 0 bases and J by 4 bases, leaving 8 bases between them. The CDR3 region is CASSLTPPPDTQYF. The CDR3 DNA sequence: TGTGCCAGCAGCTTAACCCCCCCGCCAGATACGCAGTATTTT.